This record concerns one T cell receptor (beta chain) sequence. The target antigen is unknown. At one boundary the junction diverges from the germline segment, which might be a read error. CDR1 and CDR2 from the germline V gene are SGHAT and FQDESV (reference sequence). The CDR3 is 13 amino acids. The entry originates in a study of tumor-infiltrating lymphocytes in primary liver carcinoma. Study at large: The cohort included men and women aged 30 to 69 years. Each sample had roughly 3.65 to 7.5 million productive TCRbeta reads regardless of tissue type.

Priming with a constant-region primer yielded TCR beta cDNA from about 500 ng total RNA. Three nested multiplex PCR rounds of slightly modified ARM-PCR generated TCR beta libraries. The opening two PCR rounds, around 9 cycles each, paired TRBV1-TRBV30 forward primers with a C-beta reverse primer. From the multiplex PCR reads, TCRdb called clonotypes with MiXCR, one entry per CDR3 protein. The table shows some 46,000 distinct CDR3 sequences, with approximately 71% occurring only once. Findings and caveats of the study: Top-250-clone fractions were significantly higher in tumors than in blood (p = 0.039).

Unsorted bulk tissue of roughly 20-34 mg yielded co-extracted RNA and DNA. V gene TRBV11-1 combines with J gene TRBJ2-7; the D is unclear. The sample consisted of tumor-adjacent normal liver tissue. The receptor's source is a woman aged 25 to 39 with primary liver carcinoma and hepatitis B virus infection. CDR3 amino acids: CDSSLGYLREQYF. The CDR3 DNA follows: TGTGACAGCAGCTTAGGGTACCTCCGCGAGCAGTATTTC.